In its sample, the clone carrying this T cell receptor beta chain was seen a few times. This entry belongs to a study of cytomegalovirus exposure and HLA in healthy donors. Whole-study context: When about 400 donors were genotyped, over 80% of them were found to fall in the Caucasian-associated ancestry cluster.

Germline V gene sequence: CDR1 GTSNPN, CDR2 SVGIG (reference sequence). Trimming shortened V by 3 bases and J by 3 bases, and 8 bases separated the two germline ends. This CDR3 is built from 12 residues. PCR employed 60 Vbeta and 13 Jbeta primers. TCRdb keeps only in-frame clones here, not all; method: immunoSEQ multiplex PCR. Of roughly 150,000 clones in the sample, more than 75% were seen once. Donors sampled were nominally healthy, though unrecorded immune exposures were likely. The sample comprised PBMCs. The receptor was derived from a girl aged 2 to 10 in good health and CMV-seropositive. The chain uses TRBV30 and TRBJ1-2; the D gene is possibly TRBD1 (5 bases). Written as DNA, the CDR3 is TGTGCCTGGAGGGGGGGAGACTATGGCTACACCTTC. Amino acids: CAWRGGDYGYTF. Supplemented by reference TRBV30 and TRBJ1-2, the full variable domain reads SQTIHQWPATLVQPVGSPLSLECTVEGTSNPNLYWYRQAAGRGLQLLFYSVGIGQISSEVPQNLSASRPQDRQFILSSKKLLLSDSGFYLCAWRGGDYGYTFGSGTRLTVV.